This TCR beta chain originates from a study of T-cell reconstitution after alpha-beta-depleted transplantation in children. Germline loops: CDR1 MNHEY, CDR2 SVGEGT. This CDR3 spans 14 amino acids. The trim removed 4 bases at V and 3 bases at J, leaving 5 bases unmatched. The study, taken as a whole, reports: At day 60, the high TCRbeta diversity found in some patients originated from recipient T cells and thymic progenitors that had survived. About two months after transplant, alpha-beta T cells reportedly came from several hundred expanded graft clones. From newly produced T cells came most of the T-cell counts and diversity one year after transplant.

Unique molecular identifiers were used to barcode this TCRbeta library. TCRdb re-analysed the PCR reads in MiXCR, keeping a single row per CDR3 protein. Of 250,000 to 400,000 distinct CDR3 sequences detected, approximately 23% appear once; the ten largest clones hold over 9.5%. Ten or more counts support this clonotype. Its antigen is not identified. The V and J genes are TRBV6-2 or TRBV6-3 and TRBJ2-5; 7 nucleotides line up with TRBD1. This clonotype was obtained from a male patient aged 10 to 17 who had a stem cell transplant for acute lymphoblastic leukemia, so the T cells may come from the graft donor. This specimen consisted of PBMCs, mostly from graft donor cells, obtained 180 days after TCRalphabeta/CD19-depleted stem cell transplant. The CDR3 reads CASSSGQVEETQYF. In DNA form, the CDR3 reads TGTGCCAGCAGTTCCGGACAGGTAGAAGAGACCCAGTACTTC.